This T cell receptor beta chain was documented in a study of blood T cell repertoires in COVID-19. Study-wide context: The United States, Italy and Spain were the sources of the acute and convalescent COVID-19 samples.

The V gene end was trimmed by 4 bases and the J gene end by 6 bases; junction bases not matched to a gene: 6. This CDR3 has 14 residues. Germline V gene data show CDR1 as SGDLS and CDR2 as YYNGEE. Profiled with immunoSEQ multiplex PCR; TCRdb holds only in-frame clones, not every one. The sample records over 200,000 clones, approximately 86% being singletons. The V gene is TRBV9, the J gene TRBJ2-1; 8 nucleotides agree with TRBD2. The TCR was taken from a woman aged 30 to 39 with acute or convalescent COVID-19. What was sequenced was peripheral blood. This chain's CDR3 is CASSIAGTFNEQFF. CDR3 coding DNA: TGTGCCAGCAGCATAGCGGGAACTTTCAATGAGCAGTTCTTC.